This record concerns one TCR beta chain sequence. Other nucleotide sequences in the sample specify the same CDR3. These data belong to a study of shared clonotypes between healthy human individuals. Naive-designated CD8 cells lacked CD45RO, were positively enriched for CCR7, and omitted terminally differentiated effector memory CD45RA+ cells. Each of the donors was a healthy adult who was HIV-negative and had not had a recent acute infection or vaccination. Source study methods: ImmunoSEQ junction-only sequences lacked quality scores, so their filtering differed. Produced via immunoSEQ multiplex PCR; TCRdb's table is partial and in-frame only. The V and J calls and clone size come from that table; D and trimming were worked out from the DNA. In the table there are about 2.1 million clones, about 93% of which are singletons. Sequencing was done on a sample of naive CD8+ T cells from PBMCs. The clonotype originates from a man between 18 and 35 years old in good health. Some clones in this sample may be carry-over from other donors' samples.

CDR3 bases: TGTGCCAGCAGCTCGTCGGGAGGCTCCTACAATGAGCAGTTCTTC. Translation gives CASSSSGGSYNEQFF. This chain links TRBV7-3 with TRBJ2-1, with 7 nucleotides matching TRBD2. Trimming cost V 4 bases and J 0 bases; bases outside gene matches: 3. The CDR3 is 15 amino acids. Germline loops: CDR1 SGHTA, CDR2 FQGTGA.